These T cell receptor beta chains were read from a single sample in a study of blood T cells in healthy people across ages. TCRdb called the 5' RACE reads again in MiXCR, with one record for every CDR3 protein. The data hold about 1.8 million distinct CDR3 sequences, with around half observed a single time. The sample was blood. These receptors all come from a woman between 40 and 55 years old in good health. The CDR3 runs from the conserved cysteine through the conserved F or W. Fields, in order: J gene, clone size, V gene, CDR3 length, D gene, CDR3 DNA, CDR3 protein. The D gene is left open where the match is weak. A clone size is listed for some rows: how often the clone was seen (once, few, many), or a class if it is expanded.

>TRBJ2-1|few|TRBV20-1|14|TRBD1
TGCAGTGCCAGACAGGGGGCCTCCTACAATGAGCAGTTCTTC
CSARQGASYNEQFF
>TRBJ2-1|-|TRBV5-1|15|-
TGCGCCAGCAGCTTACACAGGACAGAATACAATGAGCAGTTCTTC
CASSLHRTEYNEQFF
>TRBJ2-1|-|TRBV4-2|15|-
TGTGCCAGCAGCCATCCGGATAGCTCCTACAATGAGCAGTTCTTC
CASSHPDSSYNEQFF
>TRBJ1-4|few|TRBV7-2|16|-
TGTGCCAGCAGCCAAAGTGGGGGGCGGGGGAATGAAAAACTGTTTTTT
CASSQSGGRGNEKLFF
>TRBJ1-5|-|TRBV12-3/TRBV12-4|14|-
TGTGCCAGCAGTTTAAGAGTTTGGGGTCAGCCCCAGCATTTT
CASSLRVWGQPQHF
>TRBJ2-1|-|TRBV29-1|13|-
TGCAGCGGGACCACGGGCTTGTACAATGAGCAGTTCTTC
CSGTTGLYNEQFF
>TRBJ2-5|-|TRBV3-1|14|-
TGTGCCAGCAGCAGAGGAGGAGAGAGAAATGAGCAGTACTTC
CASSRGGERNEQYF
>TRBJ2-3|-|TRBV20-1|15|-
TGCAGTGCTAGAAGCCCGGCTAGCCGGGGAGATACGCAGTATTTT
CSARSPASRGDTQYF
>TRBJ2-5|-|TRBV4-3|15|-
TGCGCCAGCAGCCAAGAGGACGGGACGCCAGAGACCCAGTACTTC
CASSQEDGTPETQYF
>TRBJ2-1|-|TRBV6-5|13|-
TGTGCCAGCAGTTACTTAAGGGTGGACGAGCAGTTCTTC
CASSYLRVDEQFF
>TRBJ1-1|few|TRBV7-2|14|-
TGTGCCAGCAGCCCGAACAGGGTCAACACTGAAGCTTTCTTT
CASSPNRVNTEAFF
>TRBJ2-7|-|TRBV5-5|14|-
TGTGCCAGCAGCTTTGTGGGGGTGATTTACGGGCAGTACTTC
CASSFVGVIYGQYF
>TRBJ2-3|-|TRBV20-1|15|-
TGCAGTGCTCGAAGGCAGGGTACCGAAGCAGATACGCAGTATTTT
CSARRQGTEADTQYF
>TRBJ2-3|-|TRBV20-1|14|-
TGCAGTGCTGTCGGGTTAACAAGCACAGATACGCAGTATTTT
CSAVGLTSTDTQYF
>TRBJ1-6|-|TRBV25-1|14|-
TGTGCCAGCAGAGCCCCGGGGGACAATTCACCCCTCCACTTT
CASRAPGDNSPLHF
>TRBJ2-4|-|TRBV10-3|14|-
TGTGCCATCGAAGGGGGGGGGAAGCTTAGGGAGCAGTACTTC
CAIEGGGKLREQYF
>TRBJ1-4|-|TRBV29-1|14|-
TGCAGCGCCAAGGGGTCGAGCGGATTTGAAAAACTGTTTTTT
CSAKGSSGFEKLFF
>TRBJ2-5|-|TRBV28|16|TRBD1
TGTGCCAGCAGTTCCATGGGACAGGGGAGGCAAGAGACCCAGTACTTC
CASSSMGQGRQETQYF
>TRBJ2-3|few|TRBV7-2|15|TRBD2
TGTGCCAGCAGCTTAAGACTAGCGGGGGCGGATACGCAGTATTTT
CASSLRLAGADTQYF
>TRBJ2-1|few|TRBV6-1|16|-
TGTGCCAGCAGTGATAGGGGCACTAATTCCTACAATGAGCAGTTCTTC
CASSDRGTNSYNEQFF
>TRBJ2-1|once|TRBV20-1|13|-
TGCAGTGCTCCGGGGGTGCTCTACAATGAGCAGTTCTTC
CSAPGVLYNEQFF
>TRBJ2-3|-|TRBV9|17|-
TGTGCCAGCAGCGAGGGCCGCGCTAGTCTGATGACAGATACGCAGTATTTT
CASSEGRASLMTDTQYF
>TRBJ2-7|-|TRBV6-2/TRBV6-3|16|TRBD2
TGTGCCAGCAAAAGGTGGGGTAGCGGGGACCTTGTCGAGCAGTACTTC
CASKRWGSGDLVEQYF
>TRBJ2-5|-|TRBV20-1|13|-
TGCAGTGCTAGCGGGGGGCCCTGGGAGACCCAGTACTTC
CSASGGPWETQYF
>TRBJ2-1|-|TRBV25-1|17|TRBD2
TGTGCCAGCAGTGATCCCCATCGGGGGGGCCTCGTCTATGAGCAGTTCTTC
CASSDPHRGGLVYEQFF
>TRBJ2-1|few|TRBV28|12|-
TGTGCCAGCAGTTTATTGGCGGATGGCGAGTTCTTC
CASSLLADGEFF
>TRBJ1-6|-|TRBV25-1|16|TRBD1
TGTGCCAGCAGTGAATCAGGGGGTAGAACCCATTCACCCCTCCACTTT
CASSESGGRTHSPLHF
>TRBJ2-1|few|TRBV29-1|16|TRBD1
TGCAGCGTTATAGGACAGGTCGAAAGCTCCTACAATGAGCAGTTCTTC
CSVIGQVESSYNEQFF
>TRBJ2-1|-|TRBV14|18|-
TGTGCCAGCAGCCAAGTCCCGGGGATAACTTACTCCTACAATGAGCAGTTCTTC
CASSQVPGITYSYNEQFF
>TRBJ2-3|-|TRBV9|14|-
TGTGCCAGCAGCCACCGACAGTTCACAGATACGCAGTATTTT
CASSHRQFTDTQYF
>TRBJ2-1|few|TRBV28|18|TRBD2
TGTGCCAGCAGTCCCGACTTCCGGGGGACTAGCTCCTACAATGAGCAGTTCTTC
CASSPDFRGTSSYNEQFF
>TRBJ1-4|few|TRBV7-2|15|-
TGTGCCAGCAGGCCCGAGGGGCTGCCTAATGAAAAACTGTTTTTT
CASRPEGLPNEKLFF
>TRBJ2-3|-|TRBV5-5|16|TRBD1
TGTGCCAGCAGTCATCCCCGGGACAGGGCAACAGATACGCAGTATTTT
CASSHPRDRATDTQYF
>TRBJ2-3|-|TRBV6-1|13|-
TGTGCCAGCAGTGAACCAGTGACGTGGACGCAGTATTTT
CASSEPVTWTQYF
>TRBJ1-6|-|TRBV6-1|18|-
TGTGCCAGCAGTCGAAGGCCTCAGCCAGGGACCGAAAATTCACCCCTCCACTTT
CASSRRPQPGTENSPLHF
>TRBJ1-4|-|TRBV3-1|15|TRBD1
TGTGCCGGCAGCCACCGACAGGGACGAAACCAAAAACTGTTTTTT
CAGSHRQGRNQKLFF
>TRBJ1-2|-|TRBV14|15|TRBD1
TGTGCCAGCAGCCAAGGACAGGGACACAACTATGGCTACACCTTC
CASSQGQGHNYGYTF
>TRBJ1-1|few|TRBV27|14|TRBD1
TGTGCCAGCAGTCGAGGGACAGGGAACACTGAAGCTTTCTTT
CASSRGTGNTEAFF
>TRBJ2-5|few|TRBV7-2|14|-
TGTGCCAGCAGCTCGGGACAGCCCGCGGGGCCCCAGTACTTC
CASSSGQPAGPQYF
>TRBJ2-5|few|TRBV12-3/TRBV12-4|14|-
TGTGCCAGCAGGGACTCGGGGTCGGTGGAGACCCAGTACTTC
CASRDSGSVETQYF
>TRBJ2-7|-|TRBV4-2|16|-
TGTGCCAGCAGCCAACCGGACGGAAGCCAGACCTACGAGCAGTACTTC
CASSQPDGSQTYEQYF
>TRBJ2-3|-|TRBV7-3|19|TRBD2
TGTGCCAGCAGCTACACGGGACTAGCGGGGGGACTAAGCACAGATACGCAGTATTTT
CASSYTGLAGGLSTDTQYF
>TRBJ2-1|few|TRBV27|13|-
TGTGCCAGCAGTTTATGGGTAGGGAATGAGCAGTTCTTC
CASSLWVGNEQFF
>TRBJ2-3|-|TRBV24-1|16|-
TGTGCCACCAGTGATCGCCGGGACTCTCTCACAGATACGCAGTATTTT
CATSDRRDSLTDTQYF
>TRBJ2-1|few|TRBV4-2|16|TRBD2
TGTGCCAGCAGCCAAGGTAGCGGGGTGTCCTACAATGAGCAGTTCTTC
CASSQGSGVSYNEQFF